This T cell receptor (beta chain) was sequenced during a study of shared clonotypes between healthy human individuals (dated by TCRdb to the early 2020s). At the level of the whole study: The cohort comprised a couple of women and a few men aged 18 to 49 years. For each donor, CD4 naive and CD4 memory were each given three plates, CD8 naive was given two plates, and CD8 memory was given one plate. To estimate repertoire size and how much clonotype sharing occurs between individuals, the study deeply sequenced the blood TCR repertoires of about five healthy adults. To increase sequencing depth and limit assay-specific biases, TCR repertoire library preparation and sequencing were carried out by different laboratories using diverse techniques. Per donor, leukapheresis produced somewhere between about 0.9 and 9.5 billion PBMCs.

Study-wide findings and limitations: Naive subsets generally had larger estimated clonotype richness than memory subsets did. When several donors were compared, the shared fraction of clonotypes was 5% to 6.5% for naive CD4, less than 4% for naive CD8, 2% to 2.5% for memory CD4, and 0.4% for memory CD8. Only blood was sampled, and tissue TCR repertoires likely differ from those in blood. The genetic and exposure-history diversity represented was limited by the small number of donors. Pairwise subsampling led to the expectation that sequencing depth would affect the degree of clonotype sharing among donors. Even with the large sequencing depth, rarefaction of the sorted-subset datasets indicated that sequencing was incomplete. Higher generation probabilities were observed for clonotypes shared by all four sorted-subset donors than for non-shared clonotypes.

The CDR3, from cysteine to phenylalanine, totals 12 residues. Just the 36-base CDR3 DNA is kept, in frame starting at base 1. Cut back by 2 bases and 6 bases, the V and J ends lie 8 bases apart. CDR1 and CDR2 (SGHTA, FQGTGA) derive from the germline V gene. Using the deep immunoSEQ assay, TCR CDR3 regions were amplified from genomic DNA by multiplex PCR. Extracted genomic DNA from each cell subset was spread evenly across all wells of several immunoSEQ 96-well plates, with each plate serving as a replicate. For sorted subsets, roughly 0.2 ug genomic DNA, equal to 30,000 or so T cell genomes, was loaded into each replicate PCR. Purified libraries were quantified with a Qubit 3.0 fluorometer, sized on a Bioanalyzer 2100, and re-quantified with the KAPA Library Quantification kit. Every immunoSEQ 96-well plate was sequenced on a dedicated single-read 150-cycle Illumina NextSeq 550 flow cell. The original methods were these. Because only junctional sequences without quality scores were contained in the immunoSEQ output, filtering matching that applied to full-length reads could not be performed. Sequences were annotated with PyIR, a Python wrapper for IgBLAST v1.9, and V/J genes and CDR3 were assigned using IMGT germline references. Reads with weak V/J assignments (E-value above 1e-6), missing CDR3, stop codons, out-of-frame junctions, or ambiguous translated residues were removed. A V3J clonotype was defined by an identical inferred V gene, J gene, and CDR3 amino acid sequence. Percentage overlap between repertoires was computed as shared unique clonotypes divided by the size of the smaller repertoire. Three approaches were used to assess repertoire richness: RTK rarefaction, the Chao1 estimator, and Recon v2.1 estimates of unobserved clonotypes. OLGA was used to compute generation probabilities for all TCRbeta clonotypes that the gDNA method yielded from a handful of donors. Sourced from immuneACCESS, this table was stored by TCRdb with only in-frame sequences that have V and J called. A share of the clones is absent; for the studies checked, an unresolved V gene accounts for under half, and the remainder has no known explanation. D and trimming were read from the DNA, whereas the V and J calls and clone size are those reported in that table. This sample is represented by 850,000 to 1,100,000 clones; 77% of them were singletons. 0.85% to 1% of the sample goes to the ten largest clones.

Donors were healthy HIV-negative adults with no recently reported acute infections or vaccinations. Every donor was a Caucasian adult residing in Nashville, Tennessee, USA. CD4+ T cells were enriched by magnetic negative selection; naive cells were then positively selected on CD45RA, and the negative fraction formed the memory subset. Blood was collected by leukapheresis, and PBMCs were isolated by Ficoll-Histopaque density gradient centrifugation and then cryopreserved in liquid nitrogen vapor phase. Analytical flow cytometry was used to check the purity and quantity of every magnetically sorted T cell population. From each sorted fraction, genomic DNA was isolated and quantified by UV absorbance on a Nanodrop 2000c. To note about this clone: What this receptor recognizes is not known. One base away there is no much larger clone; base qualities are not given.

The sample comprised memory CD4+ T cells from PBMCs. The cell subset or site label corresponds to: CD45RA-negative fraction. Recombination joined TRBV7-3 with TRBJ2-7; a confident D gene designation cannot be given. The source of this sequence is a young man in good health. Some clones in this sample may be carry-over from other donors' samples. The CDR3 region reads CASSLVQREQYF. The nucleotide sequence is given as TGTGCCAGCAGCTTAGTGCAGCGCGAGCAGTACTTC.